The rows below give T cell receptor beta chains drawn from one sample of a study of Graves' ophthalmopathy and Graves' hyperthyroidism. One entry per CDR3 protein results from TCRdb running MiXCR on the multiplex PCR reads. The table lists approximately 410,000 distinct CDR3 sequences, roughly 14% of them singletons, with roughly 7% in the top ten. The source material was peripheral blood. Receptor source: a woman aged 18-30 years with stable Graves' hyperthyroidism. Both conserved end residues are part of each CDR3. Fields, in order: CDR3 protein, CDR3 DNA, V gene, J gene, clone size, D gene. D genes are given only for firm matches. Only some rows state a clone size, as once, few, many or a class for expanded clones.

CDR3aa: CASSLEGAGLPTRQETQYF; CDR3nt: TGCGCCAGCAGCTTGGAAGGGGCCGGGCTCCCGACGAGGCAAGAGACCCAGTACTTC; v_gene: TRBV5-1; j_gene: TRBJ2-5; abundance: many; d_gene: NA
CDR3aa: CASSPWGPSTGELFF; CDR3nt: TGTGCCAGCAGCCCATGGGGTCCGAGCACCGGGGAGCTGTTTTTT; v_gene: TRBV6-1; j_gene: TRBJ2-2; abundance: NA; d_gene: NA
CDR3aa: CASSLAFGGHQETQYF; CDR3nt: TGTGCCAGCAGCTTAGCTTTCGGGGGCCACCAAGAGACCCAGTACTTC; v_gene: TRBV7-2; j_gene: TRBJ2-5; abundance: many; d_gene: NA
CDR3aa: CASSPNLAKNIQYF; CDR3nt: TGTGCCAGCAGCCCGAACCTAGCCAAAAACATTCAGTACTTC; v_gene: TRBV11-2; j_gene: TRBJ2-4; abundance: many; d_gene: NA
CDR3aa: CVSRKQGGVDIQYF; CDR3nt: TGTGTCAGCAGGAAGCAGGGTGGGGTCGACATTCAGTACTTC; v_gene: TRBV2; j_gene: TRBJ2-4; abundance: many; d_gene: NA
CDR3aa: CASGDSYSNQPQHF; CDR3nt: TGTGCCAGCGGGGACAGCTATAGCAATCAGCCCCAGCATTTT; v_gene: TRBV6-1; j_gene: TRBJ1-5; abundance: NA; d_gene: TRBD1
CDR3aa: CSAGGGTLTDTQYF; CDR3nt: TGCAGTGCTGGGGGGGGGACCCTCACAGATACGCAGTATTTT; v_gene: TRBV20-1; j_gene: TRBJ2-3; abundance: few; d_gene: TRBD2
CDR3aa: CASSQGGDLNIQYF; CDR3nt: TGTGCCAGCAGTCAAGGGGGGGATTTAAACATTCAGTACTTC; v_gene: TRBV28; j_gene: TRBJ2-4; abundance: NA; d_gene: NA
CDR3aa: CASILELALTGEQYF; CDR3nt: TGTGCCAGCATTTTAGAACTGGCTCTCACAGGCGAGCAGTACTTC; v_gene: TRBV6-5; j_gene: TRBJ2-7; abundance: few; d_gene: NA
CDR3aa: CASSPGDRKGGYTF; CDR3nt: TGTGCCAGCAGCCCCGGGGACAGGAAAGGTGGCTACACCTTC; v_gene: TRBV12-3/TRBV12-4; j_gene: TRBJ1-2; abundance: many; d_gene: TRBD1
CDR3aa: CASTRQTGVTEAFF; CDR3nt: TGTGCCAGCACCAGACAAACAGGGGTCACTGAAGCTTTCTTT; v_gene: TRBV12-3/TRBV12-4; j_gene: TRBJ1-1; abundance: NA; d_gene: TRBD1
CDR3aa: CASSLKGDEQYF; CDR3nt: TGTGCCAGCAGCCTAAAGGGTGACGAGCAGTACTTC; v_gene: TRBV12-3/TRBV12-4; j_gene: TRBJ2-7; abundance: many; d_gene: NA
CDR3aa: CSVSGTGYHEQYF; CDR3nt: TGCAGCGTCTCCGGGACAGGGTACCACGAGCAGTACTTC; v_gene: TRBV29-1; j_gene: TRBJ2-7; abundance: NA; d_gene: TRBD1
CDR3aa: CKVSSSTDTQYF; CDR3nt: TGTAAAGTCAGCTCTAGCACAGATACGCAGTATTTT; v_gene: TRBV6-1; j_gene: TRBJ2-3; abundance: many; d_gene: NA
CDR3aa: CASSLGTYSPLHF; CDR3nt: TGTGCCAGCAGTCTTGGGACGTATTCACCCCTCCACTTT; v_gene: TRBV28; j_gene: TRBJ1-6; abundance: many; d_gene: NA
CDR3aa: CASSVNGYEQYF; CDR3nt: TGTGCCAGCAGTGTAAATGGATACGAGCAGTACTTC; v_gene: TRBV6-1; j_gene: TRBJ2-7; abundance: NA; d_gene: NA
CDR3aa: CASSLPRTGELFF; CDR3nt: TGTGCCAGCAGCTTACCCAGAACCGGGGAGCTGTTTTTT; v_gene: TRBV7-2; j_gene: TRBJ2-2; abundance: NA; d_gene: NA
CDR3aa: CASRDTGRLNTEAFF; CDR3nt: TGTGCCAGCAGGGACACCGGACGGTTGAACACTGAAGCTTTCTTT; v_gene: TRBV12-3/TRBV12-4; j_gene: TRBJ1-1; abundance: many; d_gene: NA
CDR3aa: CASSLEPYEQYF; CDR3nt: TGTGCCAGCAGCTTAGAGCCGTACGAGCAGTACTTC; v_gene: TRBV11-3; j_gene: TRBJ2-7; abundance: many; d_gene: NA
CDR3aa: CASSLGSRMNTEAFF; CDR3nt: TGTGCCAGCAGCTTGGGCAGCCGTATGAACACTGAAGCTTTCTTT; v_gene: TRBV7-2; j_gene: TRBJ1-1; abundance: many; d_gene: NA
CDR3aa: CASFRGGLMNTEAFF; CDR3nt: TGTGCCAGCTTTAGAGGGGGTCTCATGAACACTGAAGCTTTCTTT; v_gene: TRBV27; j_gene: TRBJ1-1; abundance: many; d_gene: NA
CDR3aa: CASSQLSGQLRGPLHF; CDR3nt: TGTGCCAGCAGCCAATTATCGGGACAGCTTAGGGGACCCCTCCACTTT; v_gene: TRBV7-2; j_gene: TRBJ1-6; abundance: many; d_gene: TRBD1
CDR3aa: CSARVLPSYEQYF; CDR3nt: TGCAGTGCTAGAGTCCTTCCCTCCTACGAGCAGTACTTC; v_gene: TRBV20-1; j_gene: TRBJ2-7; abundance: NA; d_gene: NA
CDR3aa: CATGAFGELFF; CDR3nt: TGTGCCACGGGTGCCTTTGGGGAGCTGTTTTTT; v_gene: TRBV6-1; j_gene: TRBJ2-2; abundance: many; d_gene: NA
CDR3aa: CASSPRLAAIQETQYF; CDR3nt: TGTGCCAGCAGTCCCAGACTAGCGGCGATCCAAGAGACCCAGTACTTC; v_gene: TRBV12-3/TRBV12-4; j_gene: TRBJ2-5; abundance: many; d_gene: TRBD2
CDR3aa: CASSYSTSGGDKTQYF; CDR3nt: TGTGCCAGCAGTTACAGCACTAGCGGGGGGGACAAGACCCAGTACTTC; v_gene: TRBV6-5; j_gene: TRBJ2-5; abundance: many; d_gene: TRBD2
CDR3aa: CASTSTDLFLYEQYF; CDR3nt: TGTGCCAGCACCTCTACGGACCTCTTTTTATACGAGCAGTACTTC; v_gene: TRBV2; j_gene: TRBJ2-7; abundance: few; d_gene: NA